These T cell receptor beta chains were read from a single sample in a study of graft-versus-host responses after intestinal transplantation. Here immunoSEQ multiplex PCR was the method, and the copy in TCRdb shows in-frame clones only, minus some. Of approximately 37,000 clones in the sample, 85% to 90% were seen once. The sample was PBMCs, taken around 270 days after transplant. The receptor set was obtained from a human patient who received an intestinal transplant, so some T cells may come from the graft donor. Each CDR3 is given with its conserved first and last residue. A D gene is named only where the DNA matches it firmly. The listing skips clone size in some rows; elsewhere it reads once, few, many or a size class.

len: 13
d_gene: NA
abundance: NA
j_gene: TRBJ2-7
v_gene: TRBV4-1
CDR3aa: CASSQDIAYEQYF
CDR3nt: TGCGCCAGCAGCCAAGATATCGCCTACGAGCAGTACTTC

len: 17
d_gene: TRBD2
abundance: NA
j_gene: TRBJ2-3
v_gene: TRBV5-1
CDR3aa: CASSSKTSGGSTDTQYF
CDR3nt: TGCGCCAGCAGCTCCAAGACTAGCGGGGGTAGCACAGATACGCAGTATTTT

len: 13
d_gene: NA
abundance: NA
j_gene: TRBJ1-2
v_gene: TRBV5-1
CDR3aa: CASSLGPGSGYTF
CDR3nt: TGCGCCAGCAGCTTGGGGCCGGGGTCTGGCTACACCTTC

len: 16
d_gene: NA
abundance: NA
j_gene: TRBJ1-6
v_gene: TRBV4-1
CDR3aa: CASSQHMTDLNSPLHF
CDR3nt: TGCGCCAGCAGCCAACACATGACGGATTTAAATTCACCCCTCCACTTT

len: 12
d_gene: NA
abundance: NA
j_gene: TRBJ2-1
v_gene: TRBV19
CDR3aa: CASSPRGGEQFF
CDR3nt: TGTGCCAGTAGCCCTAGGGGGGGTGAGCAGTTCTTC

len: 16
d_gene: NA
abundance: NA
j_gene: TRBJ2-6
v_gene: TRBV7-3
CDR3aa: CASSLDSGSGANVLTF
CDR3nt: TGTGCCAGCAGCTTAGATTCGGGCTCTGGGGCCAACGTCCTGACTTTC

len: 14
d_gene: NA
abundance: NA
j_gene: TRBJ2-1
v_gene: TRBV10-1
CDR3aa: CASSGGSSYNEQFF
CDR3nt: TGCGCCAGCAGCGGTGGTAGCTCCTACAATGAGCAGTTCTTC

len: 13
d_gene: NA
abundance: NA
j_gene: TRBJ2-7
v_gene: TRBV11-2
CDR3aa: CASSLLSPYEQYF
CDR3nt: TGTGCCAGCAGCTTACTCTCCCCCTACGAGCAGTACTTC

len: 14
d_gene: TRBD2
abundance: NA
j_gene: TRBJ2-7
v_gene: TRBV30
CDR3aa: CAWRKAGGRYEQYF
CDR3nt: TGTGCCTGGAGGAAAGCGGGGGGGCGGTACGAGCAGTACTTC

len: 17
d_gene: NA
abundance: NA
j_gene: TRBJ1-6
v_gene: TRBV11-3
CDR3aa: CASSFSPSRSYNSPLHF
CDR3nt: TGTGCCAGCAGCTTTTCTCCTTCCCGCTCCTATAATTCACCCCTCCACTTT

len: 15
d_gene: TRBD2
abundance: NA
j_gene: TRBJ2-3
v_gene: TRBV4-2
CDR3aa: CASSQAGGPGDTQYF
CDR3nt: TGTGCCAGCAGCCAGGCGGGGGGGCCGGGAGATACGCAGTATTTT

len: 13
d_gene: NA
abundance: few
j_gene: TRBJ2-2
v_gene: TRBV5-6
CDR3aa: CASSLYNTGELFF
CDR3nt: TGTGCCAGCAGCTTGTACAACACCGGGGAGCTGTTTTTT

len: 14
d_gene: NA
abundance: NA
j_gene: TRBJ1-2
v_gene: TRBV14
CDR3aa: CASSQGTVDYGYTF
CDR3nt: TGTGCCAGCAGCCAAGGGACAGTAGACTATGGCTACACCTTC

len: 13
d_gene: NA
abundance: NA
j_gene: TRBJ1-1
v_gene: TRBV6-1
CDR3aa: CASSNRENTEAFF
CDR3nt: TGTGCCAGCAGTAATCGGGAGAACACTGAAGCTTTCTTT

len: 15
d_gene: NA
abundance: NA
j_gene: TRBJ2-2
v_gene: TRBV11-2
CDR3aa: CASSLWELNTGELFF
CDR3nt: TGTGCCAGCAGCTTATGGGAGTTGAACACCGGGGAGCTGTTTTTT

len: 15
d_gene: NA
abundance: NA
j_gene: TRBJ2-1
v_gene: TRBV11-3
CDR3aa: CASSSDGTSYNEQFF
CDR3nt: TGTGCCAGCAGCAGTGATGGGACTTCCTACAATGAGCAGTTCTTC

len: 12
d_gene: NA
abundance: NA
j_gene: TRBJ2-3
v_gene: TRBV19
CDR3aa: CASTYGADTQYF
CDR3nt: TGTGCCAGTACATACGGGGCAGATACGCAGTATTTT

len: 12
d_gene: NA
abundance: once
j_gene: TRBJ2-1
v_gene: TRBV5-1
CDR3aa: CASSLEVNEQFF
CDR3nt: TGCGCCAGCAGCTTGGAGGTCAACGAGCAGTTCTTC

len: 16
d_gene: TRBD1
abundance: NA
j_gene: TRBJ1-3
v_gene: TRBV2
CDR3aa: CASSGDSGDSGNTIYF
CDR3nt: TGTGCCAGCAGTGGGGACAGTGGTGACTCTGGAAACACCATATATTTT

len: 16
d_gene: NA
abundance: once
j_gene: TRBJ2-5
v_gene: TRBV27
CDR3aa: CASSLHRVGGLGTQYF
CDR3nt: TGTGCCAGCAGTTTACATCGTGTCGGGGGTCTCGGGACCCAGTACTTC

len: 14
d_gene: TRBD1
abundance: NA
j_gene: TRBJ2-7
v_gene: TRBV7-9
CDR3aa: CASSFGTGGDEQYF
CDR3nt: TGTGCCAGCAGCTTCGGGACAGGGGGCGACGAGCAGTACTTC

len: 13
d_gene: NA
abundance: NA
j_gene: TRBJ2-5
v_gene: TRBV11-2
CDR3aa: CASSPGYQETQYF
CDR3nt: TGTGCCAGCAGCCCCGGGTACCAAGAGACCCAGTACTTC

len: 11
d_gene: NA
abundance: NA
j_gene: TRBJ1-2
v_gene: TRBV5-1
CDR3aa: CASSPGEGYTF
CDR3nt: TGCGCCAGCAGCCCAGGGGAAGGCTACACCTTC

len: 18
d_gene: TRBD1
abundance: once
j_gene: TRBJ2-4
v_gene: TRBV10-3
CDR3aa: CAISESGQASGAKNIQYF
CDR3nt: TGTGCCATCAGTGAGTCAGGACAGGCATCAGGGGCCAAAAACATTCAGTACTTC

len: 15
d_gene: NA
abundance: few
j_gene: TRBJ2-7
v_gene: TRBV30
CDR3aa: CAWSGTEVRFYEQYF
CDR3nt: TGTGCCTGGAGTGGGACAGAAGTCCGGTTCTACGAGCAGTACTTC

len: 15
d_gene: NA
abundance: NA
j_gene: TRBJ2-3
v_gene: TRBV5-1
CDR3aa: CASSLEGPFTDTQYF
CDR3nt: TGCGCCAGCAGCTTGGAGGGGCCTTTCACAGATACGCAGTATTTT

len: 17
d_gene: TRBD1
abundance: NA
j_gene: TRBJ1-6
v_gene: TRBV11-2
CDR3aa: CASSLVGAGGYSSPLHF
CDR3nt: TGTGCCAGCAGCTTAGTCGGGGCAGGGGGTTATAGTTCACCCCTCCACTTT